Listed here are 7 T cell receptor beta chains from one sample, sequenced in a study of OX40 agonist ivuxolimab in advanced cancers. Sequencing was performed with immunoSEQ multiplex PCR; in TCRdb, only in-frame clones are kept and a portion is missing. The sample lists roughly 92,000 clones, around 90% occurring once. This sample comprised CD4+ or CD8+ T cells sorted from blood, obtained in a trial of the OX40 agonist ivuxolimab. The receptor set was obtained from an adult with an advanced solid tumor such as melanoma, head and neck, liver or kidney cancer.

J is TRBJ1-2 and V is TRBV7-9; possible D gene TRBD1, 5 bases. This CDR3 is 12 amino acids long. Per the germline V gene, CDR1 is SEHNR and CDR2 is FQNEAQ (reference sequence). Trimming took 3 bases from V and 5 from J, leaving 7 bases between them. DNA of the CDR3: TGTGCCAGCAGCTTGGGGGATTATGGCTACACCTTC. Amino acid sequence: CASSLGDYGYTF.

The chain recombines TRBV27 with TRBJ1-6, with 8 bases lining up with TRBD1. The CDR3 spans 14 residues. Germline V gene data show CDR1 as MNHEY and CDR2 as SMNVEV (reference sequence). V shed 4 bases and J 9 bases; nucleotides not matched to a gene: 5. CDR3: CASSSGTGISPLHF. CDR3 nucleotides: TGTGCCAGCAGTTCCGGGACAGGTATTTCACCCCTCCACTTT.

CDR3: CASSPPTGPGNTIYF. As DNA, the CDR3 is TGTGCCAGCTCACCACCGACAGGGCCTGGAAACACCATATATTTT. The chain links TRBV18 to TRBJ1-3; TRBD1 agrees at 7 bases. CDR3 length equals 15 residues. CDR1 is KGHSH and CDR2 is LQKENI in the germline V gene. The junction had 1 base not matched to a gene; V was cut back by 0 bases and J by 2 bases.

The rearrangement joins TRBV19 to TRBJ2-5; TRBD1 matches at 8 bases. From germline, CDR1 is LNHDA and CDR2 SQIVND (reference sequence). CDR3 length equals 14 residues. With 8 bases clipped from V and 4 bases from J, the junction kept 9 bases outside the gene matches. This CDR3 reads CASGPWDRTETQYF. The CDR3 DNA sequence: TGTGCCAGTGGTCCATGGGACAGGACAGAGACCCAGTACTTC.

The V and J genes are TRBV5-1 and TRBJ2-1, with D perhaps matching TRBD1 (5 bases). Trimming shortened V by 4 bases and J by 7 bases, and 18 bases separated the two germline ends. Germline V gene sequence: CDR1 SGHRS, CDR2 YFSETQ. The CDR3 is made up of 15 amino acids. The CDR3 region is CASSLQGSHGNEQFF. The DNA for the CDR3 is TGCGCCAGCAGCCTGCAGGGCAGCCATGGGAATGAGCAGTTCTTC.

The V and J genes are TRBV29-1 and TRBJ1-1, with D possibly TRBD1 on 6 matching bases. V lost 3 bases and J 11 bases, leaving 13 bases between the germline ends. Per the germline V gene, CDR1 is SQVTM and CDR2 is ANQGSEA. The CDR3 spans 11 residues. The CDR3 reads CSVDLDRRAFF. CDR3 coding DNA: TGCAGCGTTGACCTCGACAGGCGGGCTTTCTTT.

V usage is TRBV29-1 and J usage is TRBJ2-1, with TRBD2 matching over 8 bases. The CDR3 is 15 residues long. The ends lost 7 bases at V and 8 bases at J; junction bases unmatched: 16. Germline V gene sequence: CDR1 SQVTM, CDR2 ANQGSEA. CDR3 protein: CSAKPSGRAGDEQFF. The CDR3 DNA reads TGCAGCGCCAAACCGTCCGGGAGGGCCGGGGATGAGCAGTTCTTC.